This T cell receptor beta chain was sequenced for a study of tumor and adjacent non-tumor tissue in lung cancer. Study in general: Stage I to III disease affected 9 to 10 men and 4 or 5 women aged about 31 to 85. Some 4.2 million productive TCRbeta reads were obtained per sample on average.

The template was RNA from unsorted bulk tissue. General study points: Compared with tumor, normal lung showed significantly lower TCR diversity. Tumor repertoires had a smaller top 100 clone share than normal lung.

Three rounds of nested PCR, following a modified ARM-PCR protocol, produced the TCRbeta library. One entry per CDR3 protein results from TCRdb running MiXCR on the multiplex PCR reads. The sample has approximately 120,000 distinct CDR3 sequences, more than 70% seen once. This clonotype was observed at least ten times. Its antigen is undetermined. Material: lung tumor tissue. This sequence was found in an older woman with non-small cell lung cancer.

The CDR3: CASSYNTGRPEQYF. CDR3 bases: TGTGCCAGCAGTTACAATACGGGCAGGCCCGAGCAGTACTTC. The V and J genes are TRBV6-5 and TRBJ2-7; D ambiguous. The ends were cut back, 2 bases at V and 6 bases at J, with 14 bases in the middle. The germline V gene has CDR1 MNHEY and CDR2 SVGAGI. There are 14 residues in the CDR3.